What follows describes a single T cell receptor (beta chain). Losses at the gene ends were 0 bases for V and 3 bases for J; bases not matched to a gene: 5. This CDR3 comprises 16 residues. Germline CDR1 is DFQATT and CDR2 is SNEGSKA (reference sequence). TCR beta CDR3 regions were amplified from RNA. HTBI primers were used for first-round RT-PCR of the TCR CDR3. TCRdb reprocessed the multiplex PCR reads with MiXCR, giving one entry per CDR3 protein. Seen here are approximately 360,000 distinct CDR3 sequences, roughly 14% observed once, and the top ten hold around a quarter. This sample stems from a study of T cells in Graves' hyperthyroidism and ophthalmopathy.

Material for sequencing was blood. This sequence joins TRBV20-1 and TRBJ1-3, with 10 bases lining up with TRBD1. The receptor comes from a woman younger than 30 with Graves' hyperthyroidism that later progressed to Graves' ophthalmopathy. The CDR3 here is CSARDGDRGNGNTIYF. The CDR3 DNA reads as TGCAGTGCTAGAGATGGGGACAGGGGAAATGGAAACACCATATATTTT.